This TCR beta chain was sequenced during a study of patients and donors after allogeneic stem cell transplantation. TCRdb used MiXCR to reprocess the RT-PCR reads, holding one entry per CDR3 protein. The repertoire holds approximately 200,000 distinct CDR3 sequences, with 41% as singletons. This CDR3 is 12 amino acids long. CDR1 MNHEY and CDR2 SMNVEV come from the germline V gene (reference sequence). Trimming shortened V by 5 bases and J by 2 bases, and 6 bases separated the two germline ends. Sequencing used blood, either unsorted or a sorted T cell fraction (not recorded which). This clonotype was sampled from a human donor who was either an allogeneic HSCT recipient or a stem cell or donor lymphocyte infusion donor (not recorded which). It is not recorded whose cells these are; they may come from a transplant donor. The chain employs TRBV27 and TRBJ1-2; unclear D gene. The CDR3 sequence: CASSHPNYGYTF. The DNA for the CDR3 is TGTGCCAGCAGTCACCCGAACTATGGCTACACCTTC.